This section outlines one T cell receptor (beta chain) sequence together with its context. Its antigen is unknown. Within one base of it there is no much larger clone, and no base qualities were kept. The data were obtained in a study of Ad26.COV2.S vaccination and SARS-CoV-2 variants (dated by TCRdb to 2020 to 2022). Looking at the study overall: TCRbeta repertoire sequencing was used to assess the specificity and breadth of SARS-CoV-2-reactive T cell receptors after Ad26.COV2.S vaccination. The TCR-sequenced set comprised about 32 samples: around 20 Ad26.COV2.S vaccine recipients, 5 placebo recipients and 8 SARS-CoV-2 convalescent individuals. What the work shows at the level of the full study, not this receptor alone: After vaccination, spike-specific CD8+ and CD4+ T cell responses were reported to show substantial breadth. Vaccine and placebo recipients had similar non-spike TCR breadth, a finding consistent with the vaccine containing only spike. According to the authors, total T cell responses may have been underestimated by the TCR breadth and depth analyses. Ad26.COV2.S recipients had higher spike-specific TCR breadth than placebo recipients (P = 0.0014).

Cut back by 4 bases and 2 bases, the V and J ends lie 10 bases apart. The CDR3 sequence holds 13 residues, the cysteine and phenylalanine included. The kept DNA is CDR3 alone, 39 bases in frame from the first base. CDR1 and CDR2 were assigned from the germline V gene as SQVTM and ANQGSEA. TCRbeta CDR3 regions were sequenced with the immunoSEQ Assay. After extraction, genomic DNA underwent amplification by bias-controlled multiplex PCR, followed by high-throughput sequencing. The original pipeline was this. To quantify the absolute abundance of every unique TCRbeta CDR3 region, sequences were collapsed and filtered. T cell fraction was estimated by normalizing TCRbeta template counts to usable DNA, with usable DNA measured through amplification of reference genes found in all nucleated cells. Repertoire TCRs were annotated as SARS-CoV-2-specific when V gene, CDR3 amino acid sequence and J gene were exactly matched to a known reactive TCR set. The reference SARS-CoV-2 TCR set came from MIRA and was filtered for enrichment in COVID-19-positive ImmuneCODE repertoires, removing public or cross-reactive TCRs. Based on the MIRA antigens, annotated TCRs were further analysed at the level of specific ORF or position within ORF. Breadth was defined as annotated unique rearrangements over total unique productive rearrangements; depth was the summed frequency of those rearrangements. Group comparisons of TCR breadth used two-sided Wilcoxon rank-sum tests. TCRdb retrieved this table from immuneACCESS and kept in-frame rearrangements only. Not all clones are present; in checked studies, unresolved V genes account for under half, and no reason is known for the remainder. D and trimming come from the DNA, and the V and J calls and clone size come from that table. This sample has over 110,000 clones in its table, and 86% of those were observed once. 5% of the sample is held by the ten biggest clonotypes.

Interpreted using the paper, the time point label stands for: individuals recovered from natural SARS-CoV-2 infection. The material sequenced was peripheral blood, taken after recovery from COVID-19. This sequence originates from a human donor who had recovered from COVID-19. The chain links TRBV29-1 with TRBJ2-3; the D gene assignment is ambiguous. The sequence in DNA is TGCAGCGTTGCGAAGGGTTCCACAGATACGCAGTATTTT. This yields the protein CSVAKGSTDTQYF.